This T cell receptor (beta chain) comes out of a study of blood T cell repertoires in COVID-19. The wider study: The United States, Italy and Spain provided the acute and convalescent COVID-19 samples.

The assay was immunoSEQ multiplex PCR, and TCRdb's table has in-frame clones only and misses some. The sample holds about 200,000 clones, approximately 90% seen once. Trimming stripped 5 bases from V and 0 bases from J, with 8 bases between. Germline V gene lookup returns CDR1 SGHNT and CDR2 YENEEA. CDR3 length equals 13 residues. This receptor was obtained from a man aged 55-75 years who had recovered from COVID-19. The gene calls are TRBV11-3 and TRBJ2-7; tentatively, D is TRBD1 (6 bases). Sample: peripheral blood. The chain's CDR3 is CASSRDNSYEQYF. For the CDR3, the DNA is TGTGCCAGCAGCCGGGACAACTCCTACGAGCAGTACTTC.